This passage covers 16 T cell receptor beta chains from one sample sequenced in a study of shared clonotypes between healthy human individuals. Assay: immunoSEQ multiplex PCR; the TCRdb copy retains only in-frame clones and omits some. The sample has about 2 million clones; about 95% are singletons. In the naive CD8 group, cells lacked CD45RO and were positively selected for CCR7, so terminally differentiated effector memory CD45RA+ cells were left out. The sequenced sample consisted of naive CD8+ T cells sorted from blood. The receptors derive from a man aged 18 to 30 in good health.

The genes are TRBV7-2 and TRBJ1-6; 8 bases map to TRBD1. Germline assignment: CDR1 SGHTA and CDR2 FQGNSA. Trimming removed 5 bases from V and 11 bases from J; junction bases left unmatched: 11. The length of the CDR3 is 15 residues. For the CDR3, the DNA is TGTGCCAGCAGCCCCACATGGACAGGGAGAGCACCCCTCCACTTT. Its translation: CASSPTWTGRAPLHF.

As for this clone: Other DNA sequences of this sample code for an identical CDR3. This chain uses TRBV7-9 with TRBJ2-5; TRBD2 agrees at 10 bases. V was pared by 5 bases and J by 0 bases, with 6 bases of the junction left unmatched. The CDR3 is made up of 16 amino acids. Looked up from germline, CDR1 is SEHNR and CDR2 is FQNEAQ (reference sequence). The CDR3 reads CASSPGLAENQETQYF. The CDR3 DNA is TGTGCCAGCAGCCCAGGACTAGCGGAAAACCAAGAGACCCAGTACTTC.

Only one count was recorded for this clone. The chain links TRBV10-1 to TRBJ2-7; unclear D gene. The germline V gene encodes CDR1 WNHNN and CDR2 SYGVQD (reference sequence). The ends were cut back, 6 bases at V and 9 bases at J, with 12 bases in the middle. This CDR3 has 11 amino acids. The CDR3 DNA reads as TGCGCCAGCAGCGATCTACGAGGGCAGTACTTC. Amino acids: CASSDLRGQYF.

The chain joins TRBV28 to TRBJ1-6, with D maybe TRBD1 (6 bases). The CDR3 loop spans 14 amino acids. The germline CDR1 and CDR2 sequences are MDHEN and SYDVKM. Trimming cost V 6 bases and J 3 bases, with 9 bases left between them. The CDR3 DNA reads TGTGCCAGCAGACAGGGTTTCTATAATTCACCCCTCCACTTT. It codes for CASRQGFYNSPLHF.

The rearrangement joins TRBV10-3 to TRBJ2-1; TRBD2 agrees at 12 bases. Germline V gives CDR1 ENHRY, CDR2 SYGVKD. V lost 8 bases to trimming and J lost 7 bases; unmatched junction nucleotides: 6. The CDR3 spans 14 residues. CDR3 loop: CAIPLAGGGNEQFF. The CDR3 DNA sequence: TGTGCCATCCCCCTAGCGGGAGGGGGGAATGAGCAGTTCTTC.

The rearrangement joins TRBV27 to TRBJ2-7; 13 bases are shared with TRBD2. This CDR3 is built from 15 residues. Looked up from germline, CDR1 is MNHEY and CDR2 is SMNVEV (reference sequence). V dropped 5 bases and J dropped 3; count of bases not matched to a gene: 4. The CDR3 DNA is TGTGCCAGCAGTGCGGGACTAGCGGGGATCTACGAGCAGTACTTC. It yields the protein CASSAGLAGIYEQYF.

V is TRBV12-5 and J is TRBJ2-1, with TRBD2 matching 12 bases. Unmatched junction bases numbered 12, after V lost 3 bases and J lost 9 bases. The CDR3 has 17 residues. Per the germline V gene, CDR1 is LGHNT and CDR2 is FRNRAP. Written as DNA, the CDR3 is TGTGCTAGTGGTTTCCCCATGACTAGCGGGAGTTTAGGTGAGCAGTTCTTC. It yields the protein CASGFPMTSGSLGEQFF.

The chain recombines TRBV5-1 with TRBJ2-7; 8 positions match TRBD2. This CDR3 spans 14 amino acids. The germline V gene encodes CDR1 SGHRS and CDR2 YFSETQ. The V and J ends lost 0 bases and 3 bases, in that order; junction bases with no gene match: 2. This CDR3 is CASSLGTSFYEQYF. DNA of the CDR3: TGCGCCAGCAGCTTGGGGACTAGCTTCTACGAGCAGTACTTC.

V and J are TRBV12-2 and TRBJ2-1; the table names TRBD2, a call not compared with the DNA. TRBV12-2 is a documented pseudogene. The CDR3 length is 17 residues. CDR3 DNA sequence: TGTGCAAGACCGGGACTAGCGGGAGTAATACCTTACAATGAGCAGTTCTTC. Its translation is CARPGLAGVIPYNEQFF.

The chain has TRBV27 and TRBJ2-7; 8 bases are a match to TRBD1. CDR3 length equals 15 residues. Germline V gives CDR1 MNHEY, CDR2 SMNVEV (reference sequence). Trimming took 6 bases from V and 1 from J; bases not matched to a gene: 8. The CDR3 DNA is TGTGCCAGCAGGGACCGGGACAGGAGTTCCTACGAGCAGTACTTC. As protein: CASRDRDRSSYEQYF.

V usage is TRBV15 and J usage is TRBJ2-7, with a weak D call TRBD2 (6 bases). Germline CDR1 reads LNHNV; CDR2 reads YYDKDF (reference sequence). The length of the CDR3 is 16 residues. Trimming pared 3 bases from V and 3 bases from J, leaving 18 bases between. CDR3 region: CATSSADRDFVYEQYF. CDR3 in DNA: TGTGCCACCAGCAGCGCGGACCGGGACTTTGTCTACGAGCAGTACTTC.

V is TRBV11-2 and J is TRBJ2-7; 9 nucleotides agree with TRBD1. This CDR3 spans 15 amino acids. CDR1 and CDR2 from the germline V gene are SGHAT and FQNNGV. After removal of 5 bases from V and 5 bases from J, the junction contained 10 bases not matched to a gene. The CDR3, as DNA: TGTGCCAGCAGCCTCACTCCGGGACAGGGCAACGAGCAGTACTTC. Translating it yields CASSLTPGQGNEQYF. Using reference TRBV11-2 and TRBJ2-7 for the parts outside the CDR3, the full variable domain is EAGVAQSPRYKIIEKRQSVAFWCNPISGHATLYWYQQILGQGPKLLIQFQNNGVVDDSQLPKDRFSAERLKGVDSTLKIQPAKLEDSAVYLCASSLTPGQGNEQYFGPGTRLTVT.

This sequence joins TRBV6-1 and TRBJ1-1; D remains unclear. Trimming cost V 4 bases and J 0 bases, with 18 bases left between them. The CDR3 is 17 residues long. Germline V CDR1 and CDR2: MNHNS, SASEGT. CDR3: CASSAGSLGGLNTEAFF. Written as DNA, the CDR3 is TGTGCCAGCAGTGCTGGTTCCTTGGGAGGCTTGAACACTGAAGCTTTCTTT.

To note about this clone: One end of the junction varies from germline; a read error may be responsible. The V gene is TRBV18, the J gene TRBJ2-4; 8 nucleotides line up with TRBD2. This CDR3 spans 12 amino acids. Per germline, CDR1 KGHSH and CDR2 LQKENI. This CDR3 is CASSQRIAGSVF. CDR3 bases: TGTGCCAGCTCACAGAGAATAGCGGGATCAGTCTTC.

Details on this clone: Other nucleotide sequences in the sample specify the same CDR3. The V gene is TRBV6-1, the J gene TRBJ2-3; D remains unclear. This CDR3 is built from 14 residues. In germline, CDR1 is MNHNS, CDR2 SASEGT. Trimming removed 0 bases from V and 0 bases from J, with 4 bases in between. CDR3 nucleotide sequence: TGTGCCAGCAGTGAAGCAGGGAGCACAGATACGCAGTATTTT. Translating it yields CASSEAGSTDTQYF.

The rearrangement joins TRBV2 to TRBJ1-1, with TRBD1 matching over 7 bases. This CDR3 contains 14 residues. Unmatched junction bases numbered 2, after V lost 1 base and J lost 3 bases. Germline-derived CDR1 and CDR2 are SNHLY and FYNNEI. Here the CDR3 DNA reads TGTGCCAGCAGTGAAGGACAGGGTTACACTGAAGCTTTCTTT. Its translation is CASSEGQGYTEAFF. Combining the CDR3 with reference TRBV2 and TRBJ1-1 gives the whole variable domain EPEVTQTPSHQVTQMGQEVILRCVPISNHLYFYWYRQILGQKVEFLVSFYNNEISEKSEIFDDQFSVERPDGSNFTLKIRSTKLEDSAMYFCASSEGQGYTEAFFGQGTRLTVV.